The present T cell receptor (beta chain) was sequenced within a study of post-analysis software for immune sequencing data. Unique molecular identifiers were built into the TCR beta cDNA libraries. Each CDR3 protein gets one entry after TCRdb re-called the PCR reads with MiXCR. The sample carries a few hundred thousand distinct CDR3 sequences, approximately 39% recorded once. A word on this clonotype: Its target is unknown.

Germline CDR1 is DFQATT and CDR2 is SNEGSKA (reference sequence). The CDR3 consists of 12 residues. Trimming at V came to 5 bases and at J to 12 bases, leaving 5 bases not matched to a gene. Study conclusions and caveats: In patients, five TRBV segments were more frequent than in controls, with TRBV5-6, TRBV5-1 and TRBV20-1 among them.

The sample comprised blood. V usage is TRBV20-1 and J usage is TRBJ1-6; 9 bases match TRBD1. This receptor was taken from a girl aged 2 to 9 with multiple sclerosis. This CDR3 is CSAWDRDRPLHF. The CDR3 coding sequence is TGCAGTGCTTGGGACAGGGACAGACCCCTCCACTTT.